Listed here is a single T cell receptor (beta chain). Its matching antigen is unknown. Sequenced by immunoSEQ multiplex PCR; TCRdb stores in-frame clones only, minus some. The profile covers about 70,000 clones, with around 80% appearing a single time and approximately 5% taken by the ten largest. Germline V gene data show CDR1 as SNHLY and CDR2 as FYNNEI. CDR3 size: 15 residues. The germline V and J ends were trimmed by 8 bases and 4 bases, with 18 bases remaining between them. This sample stems from a study of OX40 agonist ivuxolimab in advanced cancers. Across the whole study: Treatment of patients was with ivuxolimab, an agonistic anti-OX40 (CD134) antibody. Findings and caveats of the study: Among T cells, CD8+ cells averaged more expanded clones than CD4+ cells.

Sequenced here: CD4+ or CD8+ T cells sorted from blood, sampled in a trial of the OX40 agonist ivuxolimab. The chain has TRBV2 and TRBJ2-4; maybe TRBD2 (7 bases). The source of this sequence is an adult with an advanced solid tumor such as melanoma, head and neck, liver or kidney cancer. The CDR3 sequence is CASCPLGGQKNIQYF. The CDR3 DNA reads TGTGCCAGCTGCCCGTTGGGGGGGCAAAAAAACATTCAGTACTTC.